These 21 T cell receptor beta chains share one sample of origin, sequenced in a study of blood T cell repertoires in COVID-19 (TCRdb year 2020). The library was produced with the immunoSEQ multiplex PCR assay. TCRdb stores this immuneACCESS table with in-frame sequences only. Part of the clones is absent; in the studies checked, under half of the shortfall reflects unresolved V genes, and no reason is known for the rest. The sample has about 160,000 clones on record, about 90% of them singletons. Approximately 6.5% of the sample comes from the top ten. Sequenced input: PBMCs or T cells enriched from blood (not recorded which). These receptor sequences come from a woman between 50 and 59 years old who had recovered from COVID-19.

The rearrangement uses TRBV9 and TRBJ2-5; D gene unclear. CDR1 is SGDLS, CDR2 YYNGEE, per germline. Deletions cut 3 bases from V and 5 bases from J, with 8 bases between. The CDR3 spans 12 residues. CDR3 loop: CASSGSSETQYF. For the CDR3, the DNA is TGTGCCAGCAGCGGCTCGAGTGAGACCCAGTACTTC.

A single count supports this clone. The rearrangement uses TRBV28 and TRBJ2-6; 11 bases map to TRBD1. The CDR3 consists of 18 residues. J gave up 0 bases and V 2 bases, and 3 bases lay outside the gene matches. The V gene's germline CDR1 is MDHEN and CDR2 SYDVKM. The CDR3 loop is CASSLVGTGGSGANVLTF. The CDR3 coding sequence is TGTGCCAGCAGTTTAGTAGGGACAGGGGGCTCTGGGGCCAACGTCCTGACTTTC.

This chain joins TRBV14 and TRBJ2-1; D gene uncertain. The CDR3 loop spans 14 amino acids. Germline assignment: CDR1 SGHDN and CDR2 FVKESK. The V end was cut by 1 base, the J end by 2 bases, with 6 bases between. The CDR3, as DNA: TGTGCCAGCAGCCAAGGAATAGCCTACAATGAGCAGTTCTTC. This encodes CASSQGIAYNEQFF.

The chain has TRBV5-4 and TRBJ2-1, with D tentatively TRBD1 (5 bases). The V end lost 0 bases, the J end lost 6 bases, and 10 bases lay between the germline ends. CDR1 is SGHNT and CDR2 is YYREEE in the germline V gene (reference sequence). CDR3 length equals 14 residues. CDR3 bases: TGTGCCAGCAGCTTGGCCAGCAGGGCCAATGAGCAGTTCTTC. This translates into CASSLASRANEQFF.

V is TRBV2 and J is TRBJ1-2; 7 positions match TRBD1. V trimming: 6 bases; J trimming: 4 bases; junction bases outside the gene matches: 8. The CDR3 extends over 14 amino acids. From germline, CDR1 is SNHLY and CDR2 FYNNEI. The CDR3 bases are TGTGCCAGCAGGGGACAGACCCCAGTCTATGGCTACACCTTC. Residues: CASRGQTPVYGYTF. Full variable domain (outside the CDR3, taken from reference TRBV2 and TRBJ1-2): EPEVTQTPSHQVTQMGQEVILRCVPISNHLYFYWYRQILGQKVEFLVSFYNNEISEKSEIFDDQFSVERPDGSNFTLKIRSTKLEDSAMYFCASRGQTPVYGYTFGSGTRLTVV.

This clone was seen only once. V gene TRBV5-1 combines with J gene TRBJ2-7; 11 bases align to TRBD2. CDR3 length: 16 amino acids. V was pared by 2 bases and J by 7 bases, with 11 bases of the junction left unmatched. Germline V gene lookup returns CDR1 SGHRS and CDR2 YFSETQ. CDR3 region: CASSLTSGSDYVEQYF. The CDR3 bases are TGCGCCAGCAGCTTAACTAGCGGGAGCGACTACGTGGAGCAGTACTTC.

The V and J genes are TRBV7-9 and TRBJ2-7; D may be TRBD2 (5 bases). V was pared by 5 bases and J by 4 bases, with 9 bases between. Germline V lookup: CDR1 SEHNR, CDR2 FQNEAQ (reference sequence). This CDR3 is built from 12 residues. The CDR3 sequence: CASSPRTYEQYF. Here the CDR3 DNA reads TGTGCCAGCAGCCCCCGGACTTACGAGCAGTACTTC.

There are a few counts of this clone. The chain recombines TRBV4-1 with TRBJ1-3; D call uncertain. Germline V CDR1 and CDR2: MGHRA, YSYEKL. Trimming stripped 1 base from V and 0 bases from J, with 7 bases between. CDR3 length: 15 amino acids. This chain's CDR3 is CASSQGLLSGNTIYF. In DNA, the CDR3 is TGCGCCAGCAGCCAAGGACTTCTCTCTGGAAACACCATATATTTT.

The chain carries TRBV7-8 and TRBJ2-1; TRBD2 matches 11 bases. Germline V CDR1 and CDR2: SGHVS, FQNEAQ. This CDR3 has 21 residues. V lost 5 bases to trimming and J lost 0 bases; unmatched junction nucleotides: 18. The chain's CDR3 is CASSPRGGLAEFDSSYNEQFF. Here the CDR3 DNA reads TGTGCCAGCAGCCCAAGGGGGGGACTAGCGGAATTCGATAGCTCCTACAATGAGCAGTTCTTC.

The chain carries TRBV30 and TRBJ1-1; 7 nucleotides match TRBD1. V was clipped by 8 bases and J by 1 base; unmatched bases: 4. This CDR3 is 12 amino acids long. Germline-derived CDR1 and CDR2 are GTSNPN and SVGIG (reference sequence). In nucleotides, the CDR3 is TGTGCCCTTAGGACAGGGAACACTGAAGCTTTCTTT. Encoded protein: CALRTGNTEAFF.

This clone showed up just once. CDR3 bases: TGCGCCAGCAGCTTACGGGACAGGGCGGCGACAGATACGCAGTATTTT. Protein product: CASSLRDRAATDTQYF. The chain uses TRBV5-1 and TRBJ2-3; 9 nucleotides agree with TRBD1. Germline V lookup: CDR1 SGHRS, CDR2 YFSETQ. This CDR3 has 16 amino acids. V gave up 2 bases and J gave up 3 bases; unmatched junction bases: 7.

The V and J genes are TRBV28 and TRBJ1-1, with 7 bases lining up with TRBD1. The J segment lost 7 bases and the V segment lost 6 bases, leaving 5 bases of the junction unmatched. Germline V lookup: CDR1 MDHEN, CDR2 SYDVKM. The CDR3 is 12 amino acids. CDR3 amino acids: CASRKDRSEAFF. As DNA, the CDR3 is TGTGCCAGCAGGAAGGACAGGAGTGAAGCTTTCTTT.

V gene TRBV7-8 combines with J gene TRBJ1-6, with 8 bases lining up with TRBD1. V lost 5 bases, J lost 8 bases, and 8 bases stayed unmatched. The CDR3 totals 15 residues. Germline assignment: CDR1 SGHVS and CDR2 FQNEAQ. The CDR3 sequence is CASSTRTGIDSPLHF. For the CDR3, the DNA is TGTGCCAGCAGCACGAGGACAGGGATCGATTCACCCCTCCACTTT.

This clone was recorded only once. V usage is TRBV7-2 and J usage is TRBJ2-3; no definite D call. The germline V gene encodes CDR1 SGHTA and CDR2 FQGNSA. This CDR3 contains 15 residues. The V gene lost 1 base and the J gene lost 6 bases, with 14 bases spanning the gap. The CDR3 DNA reads as TGTGCCAGCAGCTTAGATTTCGGTTCACTCGATACGCAGTATTTT. Its protein product is CASSLDFGSLDTQYF.

The gene calls are TRBV7-2 and TRBJ1-3, with D possibly TRBD1 on 5 matching bases. CDR3 length: 14 amino acids. The germline V gene encodes CDR1 SGHTA and CDR2 FQGNSA. V was trimmed by 3 bases and J by 4 bases, leaving 10 bases between them. As DNA, the CDR3 is TGTGCCAGCAGCTTCTGGGGCGCAGGAAACACCATATATTTT. Translating it yields CASSFWGAGNTIYF. The variable domain in full, with the rest retrieved from reference TRBV7-2 and TRBJ1-3, is GAGVSQSPSNKVTEKGKDVELRCDPISGHTALYWYRQSLGQGLEFLIYFQGNSAPDKSGLPSDRFSAERTGGSVSTLTIQRTQQEDSAVYLCASSFWGAGNTIYFGEGSWLTVV.

The gene calls are TRBV4-1 and TRBJ2-1; 11 bases agree with TRBD2. Looked up from germline, CDR1 is MGHRA and CDR2 is YSYEKL. This CDR3 comprises 14 residues. Trimming took 5 bases from V and 9 from J; bases not matched to a gene: 6. The CDR3 protein is CASSARLAGGEQFF. The CDR3 DNA is TGCGCCAGCAGCGCCCGGCTAGCGGGAGGTGAGCAGTTCTTC.

The CDR3 DNA reads as TGTGCCAGCAGCCGGACTTATTTGCGGGCTGAAGCTTTCTTT. Protein: CASSRTYLRAEAFF. J is TRBJ1-1 and V is TRBV3-1 (or the pseudogene TRBV3-2); D not resolved. Germline V lookup: CDR1 LGHDT, CDR2 YNNKEL (reference sequence). The CDR3 is made up of 14 amino acids. With 4 bases removed from V and 6 bases from J, the gap between germline ends came to 15 bases.

This clone is a singleton in its sample. The chain uses TRBV7-6 and TRBJ2-7; no firm D call. This CDR3 contains 14 residues. The V and J ends lost 5 bases and 0 bases respectively, with 11 bases between them. From germline, CDR1 is SGHVS and CDR2 FNYEAQ. The CDR3 loop reads CASSLLVSSYEQYF. Written as DNA, the CDR3 is TGTGCCAGCAGCCTGCTGGTGAGCTCCTACGAGCAGTACTTC.

This clone was recorded once. The chain combines TRBV6-5 with TRBJ2-7; 8 positions match TRBD1. This CDR3 comprises 13 residues. V lost 6 bases and J lost 2; bases outside the gene matches: 3. From germline, CDR1 is MNHEY and CDR2 SVGAGI. The CDR3 coding sequence is TGTGCCAGCAGGGAGACAGGGGCCTACGAGCAGTACTTC. Amino acids: CASRETGAYEQYF.

The V and J genes are TRBV27 and TRBJ1-1; 7 nucleotides align to TRBD1. Germline trimming cut 5 bases from V and 4 bases from J; bases unmatched to any gene: 16. Germline V gives CDR1 MNHEY, CDR2 SMNVEV (reference sequence). This CDR3 spans 17 amino acids. Here the CDR3 reads CASSARGAGGRSTEAFF. CDR3 sequence (DNA): TGTGCCAGCAGTGCCAGGGGGGCAGGAGGGAGATCCACTGAAGCTTTCTTT.

The chain employs TRBV3-1 (or the pseudogene TRBV3-2) and TRBJ1-1; TRBD1 agrees at 11 bases. The germline gives CDR1 LGHDT, CDR2 YNNKEL (reference sequence). V lost 6 bases to trimming and J lost 10 bases; unmatched junction nucleotides: 1. This CDR3 has 11 residues. Written as DNA, the CDR3 is TGTGCCAGCAGGGACAGGGGGCGAGCTTTCTTT. This translates into CASRDRGRAFF.